The T cell receptor (beta chain) under discussion was sequenced for a study of Tregs in tolerant kidney transplant recipients. Deletions cut 5 bases from V and 5 bases from J, with 10 bases between. CDR3 length: 13 residues. Per germline, CDR1 SGHAT and CDR2 FQNNGV. On this clone itself: The antigen remains undetermined.

The data were produced by immunoSEQ multiplex PCR, yet TCRdb's version contains in-frame clones alone and is incomplete. The profile shows around 64,000 clones, 70% to 90% of them singletons. Related graft donors supplied nonmyeloablative bone marrow transplants, and mixed chimerism was transient. Regarding the study as a whole: Tregs expanded with activated donor B cells seemed most donor-specific.

The chain uses TRBV11-2 and TRBJ1-5; D is unclear. The source is a human patient who received a combined kidney and bone marrow transplant. Some T cells here may be from the graft donor. The sample here was CD4+ T cells from blood (PBMCs), taken 6 months after the transplant. The CDR3 reads CASSLSGDQPQHF. The CDR3 DNA sequence: TGTGCCAGCAGCCTTAGCGGGGATCAGCCCCAGCATTTT.